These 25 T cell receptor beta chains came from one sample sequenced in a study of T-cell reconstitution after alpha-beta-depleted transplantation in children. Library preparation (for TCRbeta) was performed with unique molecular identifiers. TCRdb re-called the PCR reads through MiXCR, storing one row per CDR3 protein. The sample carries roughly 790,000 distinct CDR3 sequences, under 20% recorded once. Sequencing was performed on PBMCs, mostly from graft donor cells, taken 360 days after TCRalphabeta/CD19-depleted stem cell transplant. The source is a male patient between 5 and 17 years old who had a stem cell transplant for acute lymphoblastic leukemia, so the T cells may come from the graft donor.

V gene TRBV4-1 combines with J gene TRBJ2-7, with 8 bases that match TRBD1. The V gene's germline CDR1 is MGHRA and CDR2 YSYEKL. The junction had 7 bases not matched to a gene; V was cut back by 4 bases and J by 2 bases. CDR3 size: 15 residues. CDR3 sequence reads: CASSPDPGGPYEQYF. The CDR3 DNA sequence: TGCGCCAGCAGCCCCGACCCAGGGGGCCCCTACGAGCAGTACTTC.

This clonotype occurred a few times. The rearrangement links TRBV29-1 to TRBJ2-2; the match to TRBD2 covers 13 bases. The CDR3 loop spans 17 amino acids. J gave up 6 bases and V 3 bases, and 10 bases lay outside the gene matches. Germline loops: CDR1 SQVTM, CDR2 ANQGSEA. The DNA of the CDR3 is TGCAGCGTTGACGGGACTAGCGGGGCGGGGGGGCCCGGGGAGCTGTTTTTT. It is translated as CSVDGTSGAGGPGELFF.

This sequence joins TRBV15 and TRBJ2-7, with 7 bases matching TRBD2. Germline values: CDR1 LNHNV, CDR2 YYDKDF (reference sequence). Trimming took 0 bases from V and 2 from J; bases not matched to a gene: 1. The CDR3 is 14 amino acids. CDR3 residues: CATSRDRGAYEQYF. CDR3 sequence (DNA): TGTGCCACCAGCAGAGATCGGGGGGCCTACGAGCAGTACTTC.

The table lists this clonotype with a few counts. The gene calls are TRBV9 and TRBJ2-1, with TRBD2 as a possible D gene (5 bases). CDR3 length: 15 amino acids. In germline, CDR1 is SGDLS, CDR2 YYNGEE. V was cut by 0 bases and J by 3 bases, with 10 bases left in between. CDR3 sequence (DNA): TGTGCCAGCAGCGTAGACCAACTAGTCTACAATGAGCAGTTCTTC. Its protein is CASSVDQLVYNEQFF.

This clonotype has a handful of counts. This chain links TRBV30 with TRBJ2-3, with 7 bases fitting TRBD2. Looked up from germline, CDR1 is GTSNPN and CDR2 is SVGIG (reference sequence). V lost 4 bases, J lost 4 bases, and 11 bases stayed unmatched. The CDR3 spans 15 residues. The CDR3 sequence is CAWTPRGEGPDTQYF. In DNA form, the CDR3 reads TGTGCCTGGACCCCTCGGGGGGAGGGCCCAGATACGCAGTATTTT. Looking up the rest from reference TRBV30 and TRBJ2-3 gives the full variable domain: SQTIHQWPATLVQPVGSPLSLECTVEGTSNPNLYWYRQAAGRGLQLLFYSVGIGQISSEVPQNLSASRPQDRQFILSSKKLLLSDSGFYLCAWTPRGEGPDTQYFGPGTRLTVL.

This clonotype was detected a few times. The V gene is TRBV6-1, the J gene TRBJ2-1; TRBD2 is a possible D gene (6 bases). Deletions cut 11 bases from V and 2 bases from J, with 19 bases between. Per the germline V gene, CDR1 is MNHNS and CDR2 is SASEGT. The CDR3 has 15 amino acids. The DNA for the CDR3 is TGTGCCCCCAGGAGGGACTTCATTCCCTACAATGAGCAGTTCTTC. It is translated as CAPRRDFIPYNEQFF.

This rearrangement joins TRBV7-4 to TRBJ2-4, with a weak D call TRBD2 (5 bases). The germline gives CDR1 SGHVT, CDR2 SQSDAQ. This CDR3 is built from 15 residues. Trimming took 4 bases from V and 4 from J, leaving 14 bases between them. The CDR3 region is CASSCDRRRKNIQYF. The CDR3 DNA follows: TGTGCCAGCAGCTGTGACCGTAGGAGGAAAAACATTCAGTACTTC.

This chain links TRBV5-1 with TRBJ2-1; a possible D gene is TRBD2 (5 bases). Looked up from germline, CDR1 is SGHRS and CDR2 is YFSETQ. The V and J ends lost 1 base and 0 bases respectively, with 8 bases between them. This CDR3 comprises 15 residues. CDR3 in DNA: TGCGCCAGCAGCTTGTTTCGGGGCTCCTACAATGAGCAGTTCTTC. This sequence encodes CASSLFRGSYNEQFF. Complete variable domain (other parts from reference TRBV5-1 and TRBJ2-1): KAGVTQTPRYLIKTRGQQVTLSCSPISGHRSVSWYQQTPGQGLQFLFEYFSETQRNKGNFPGRFSGRQFSNSRSEMNVSTLELGDSALYLCASSLFRGSYNEQFFGPGTRLTVL.

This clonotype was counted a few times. CDR3 DNA sequence: TGTGCCAGCAGTCATTCAGCGGGAGGACCCTACAATGAGCAGTTCTTC. Protein product: CASSHSAGGPYNEQFF. V usage is TRBV12-3 or TRBV12-4 and J usage is TRBJ2-1; 9 nucleotides align to TRBD2. The CDR3 contains 16 residues. V was clipped by 5 bases and J by 2 bases; unmatched bases: 7.

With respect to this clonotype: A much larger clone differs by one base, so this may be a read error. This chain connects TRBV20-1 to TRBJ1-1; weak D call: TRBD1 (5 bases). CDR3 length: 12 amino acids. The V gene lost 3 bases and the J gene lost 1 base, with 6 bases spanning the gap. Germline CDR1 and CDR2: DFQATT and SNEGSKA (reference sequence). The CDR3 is CSASQGNTEAFF. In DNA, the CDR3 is TGCAGTGCTAGCCAGGGGAACACTGAAGCTTTCTTT.

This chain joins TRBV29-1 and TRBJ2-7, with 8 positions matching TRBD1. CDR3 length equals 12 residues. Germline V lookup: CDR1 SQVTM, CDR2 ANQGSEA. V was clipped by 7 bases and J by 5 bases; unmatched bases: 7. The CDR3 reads CSAAQGADEQYF. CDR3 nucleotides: TGCAGCGCCGCGCAGGGGGCGGACGAGCAGTACTTC.

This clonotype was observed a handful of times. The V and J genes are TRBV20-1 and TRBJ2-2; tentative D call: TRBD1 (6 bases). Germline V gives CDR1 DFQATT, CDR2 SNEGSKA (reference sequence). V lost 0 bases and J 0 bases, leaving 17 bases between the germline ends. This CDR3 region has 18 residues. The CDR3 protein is CSARDARGAGANTGELFF. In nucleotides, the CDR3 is TGCAGTGCTAGAGATGCGCGTGGGGCAGGGGCGAACACCGGGGAGCTGTTTTTT.

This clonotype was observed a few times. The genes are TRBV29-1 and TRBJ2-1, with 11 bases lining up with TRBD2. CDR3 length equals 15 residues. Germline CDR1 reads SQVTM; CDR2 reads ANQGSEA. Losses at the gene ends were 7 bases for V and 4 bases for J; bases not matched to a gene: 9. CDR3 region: CSAGTSGNPYNEQFF. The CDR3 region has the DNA TGCAGCGCCGGGACTAGCGGCAACCCTTACAATGAGCAGTTCTTC.

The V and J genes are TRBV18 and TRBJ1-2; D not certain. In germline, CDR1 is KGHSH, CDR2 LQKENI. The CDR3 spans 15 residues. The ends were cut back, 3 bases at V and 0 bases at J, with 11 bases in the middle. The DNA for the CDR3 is TGTGCCAGCTCACCGAATCCCGGCACTAACTATGGCTACACCTTC. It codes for CASSPNPGTNYGYTF.

The CDR3 DNA follows: TGTGCCAGCAGTGAATATTTGGGATCCTCTTCTGGAAACACCATATATTTT. Protein sequence: CASSEYLGSSSGNTIYF. The chain employs TRBV25-1 and TRBJ1-3, with unresolved D. The CDR3 spans 17 residues. Germline V gene lookup returns CDR1 MGHDK and CDR2 SYGVNS. Trimming cost V 0 bases and J 1 base, with 13 bases left between them.

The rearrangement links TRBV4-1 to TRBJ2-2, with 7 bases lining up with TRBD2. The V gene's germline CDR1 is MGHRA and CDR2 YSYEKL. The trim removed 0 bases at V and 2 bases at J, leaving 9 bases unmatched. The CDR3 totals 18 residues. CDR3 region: CASSQDSAGAGNTGELFF. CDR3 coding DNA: TGCGCCAGCAGCCAAGATTCGGCGGGAGCAGGAAACACCGGGGAGCTGTTTTTT.

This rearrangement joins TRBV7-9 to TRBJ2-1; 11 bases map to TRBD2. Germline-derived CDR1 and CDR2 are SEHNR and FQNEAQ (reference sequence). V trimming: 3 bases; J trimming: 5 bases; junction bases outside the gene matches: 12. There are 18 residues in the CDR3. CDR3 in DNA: TGTGCCAGCAGCTTGGGGACTAGCGGTCTTCCAGGCAACAATGAGCAGTTCTTC. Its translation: CASSLGTSGLPGNNEQFF.

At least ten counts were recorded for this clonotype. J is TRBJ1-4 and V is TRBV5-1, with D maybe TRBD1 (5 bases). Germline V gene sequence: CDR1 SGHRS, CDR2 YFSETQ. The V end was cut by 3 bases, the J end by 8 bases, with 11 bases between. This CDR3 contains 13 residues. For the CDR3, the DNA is TGCGCCAGCAGCTCGGGGACGGAAGAAAAACTGTTTTTT. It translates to CASSSGTEEKLFF. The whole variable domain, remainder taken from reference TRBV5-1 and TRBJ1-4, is KAGVTQTPRYLIKTRGQQVTLSCSPISGHRSVSWYQQTPGQGLQFLFEYFSETQRNKGNFPGRFSGRQFSNSRSEMNVSTLELGDSALYLCASSSGTEEKLFFGSGTQLSVL.

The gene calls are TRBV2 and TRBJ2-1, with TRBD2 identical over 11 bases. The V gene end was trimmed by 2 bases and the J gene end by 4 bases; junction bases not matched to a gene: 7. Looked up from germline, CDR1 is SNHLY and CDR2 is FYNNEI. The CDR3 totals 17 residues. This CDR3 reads CASSERWGLAAYNEQFF. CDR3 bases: TGTGCCAGCAGTGAACGCTGGGGACTAGCGGCGTACAATGAGCAGTTCTTC.

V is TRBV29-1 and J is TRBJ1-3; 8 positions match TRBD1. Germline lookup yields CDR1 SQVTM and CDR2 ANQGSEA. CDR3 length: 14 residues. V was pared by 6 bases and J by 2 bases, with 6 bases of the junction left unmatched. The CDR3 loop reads CSVWTGWTGNTIYF. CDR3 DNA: TGCAGCGTATGGACAGGGTGGACTGGAAACACCATATATTTT.

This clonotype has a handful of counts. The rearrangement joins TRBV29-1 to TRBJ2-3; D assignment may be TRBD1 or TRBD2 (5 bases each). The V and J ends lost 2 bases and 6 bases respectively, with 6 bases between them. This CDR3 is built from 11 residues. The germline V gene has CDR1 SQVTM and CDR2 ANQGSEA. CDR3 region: CSVEWGDTQYF. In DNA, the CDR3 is TGCAGCGTTGAATGGGGGGATACGCAGTATTTT.

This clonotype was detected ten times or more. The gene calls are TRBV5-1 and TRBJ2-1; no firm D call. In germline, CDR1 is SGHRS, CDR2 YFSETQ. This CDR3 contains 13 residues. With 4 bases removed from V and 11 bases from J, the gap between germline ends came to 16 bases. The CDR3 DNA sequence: TGCGCCAGCAGCCATGACTTTACCCGGCAGCAGTTCTTC. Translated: CASSHDFTRQQFF. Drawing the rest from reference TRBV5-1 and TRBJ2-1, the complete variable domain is KAGVTQTPRYLIKTRGQQVTLSCSPISGHRSVSWYQQTPGQGLQFLFEYFSETQRNKGNFPGRFSGRQFSNSRSEMNVSTLELGDSALYLCASSHDFTRQQFFGPGTRLTVL.

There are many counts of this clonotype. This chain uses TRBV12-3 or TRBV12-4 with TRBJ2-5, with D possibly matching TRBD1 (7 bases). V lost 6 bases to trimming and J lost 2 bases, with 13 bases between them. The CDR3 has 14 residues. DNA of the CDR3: TGTGCCAGCAGCCGGGCAGGGGGGCAAGAGACCCAGTACTTC. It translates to CASSRAGGQETQYF.

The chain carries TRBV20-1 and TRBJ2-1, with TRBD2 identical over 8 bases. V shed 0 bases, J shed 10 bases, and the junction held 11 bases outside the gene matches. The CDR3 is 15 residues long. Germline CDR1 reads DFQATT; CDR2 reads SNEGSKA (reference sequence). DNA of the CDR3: TGCAGTGCTAGAGAGCTAGCGGGTGGGTCCAGGGAGCAGTTCTTC. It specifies CSARELAGGSREQFF.

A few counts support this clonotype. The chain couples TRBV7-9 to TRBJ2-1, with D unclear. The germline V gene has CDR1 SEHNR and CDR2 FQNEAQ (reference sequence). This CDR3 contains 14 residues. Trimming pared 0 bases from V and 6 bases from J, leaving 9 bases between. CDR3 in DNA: TGTGCCAGCAGCTTAGCATTCACCTTCAATGAGCAGTTCTTC. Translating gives CASSLAFTFNEQFF.